The sequence of this TCR beta chain was determined in a study of T-cell memory formation after mild COVID-19. Whole-study context: The study found TCR clusters largely donor specific. Points from the study as a whole: Clones that contracted from day 15 to 85 were balanced CD4/CD8, while later expanders leaned CD4+.

This clonotype has only a few counts. Its antigen is currently unknown. The CDR3 runs 12 residues. V lost 7 bases and J lost 3, with 9 bases in between. Germline V gene data show CDR1 as LGHDT and CDR2 as YNNKEL (reference sequence). TCRdb re-called the 5' RACE reads with MiXCR, one entry per CDR3 protein. The sample has fewer than 700,000 distinct CDR3 sequences; roughly 21% are singletons. The rearrangement joins TRBV3-1 to TRBJ2-5; D gene ambiguous. The clonotype originates from an adult woman who had mild COVID-19 (a few samples of this study predate the infection). Cell type and time point are not known. Sequences were obtained from PBMCs or a T cell subset sorted from them (not recorded which). The CDR3 is CASMKKEETQYF. CDR3 bases: TGTGCCAGCATGAAAAAAGAAGAGACCCAGTACTTC.